The 3 T cell receptor beta chains below were found in one sample sequenced in a study of metastatic and nonmetastatic thyroid tumors. TCRdb reprocessed the PCR reads using MiXCR. The top ten clones hold around 9.3% of a sample with around 19,000 clones, roughly 15% of them seen once. Thyroid surgery was performed in patients who had received no treatment beforehand. Sequencing was done on a sample of tumor tissue. These receptors were collected from a female donor with papillary thyroid cancer or a benign thyroid nodule (not recorded which). Some clones in this sample may be carry-over from other donors' samples.

This clone was seen repeatedly, ten times or more. V is TRBV28 and J is TRBJ2-3, with 7 bases aligning to TRBD2. Unmatched junction bases numbered 4, after V lost 6 bases and J lost 7 bases. CDR3 size: 12 residues. The germline gives CDR1 MDHEN, CDR2 SYDVKM. The CDR3 bases are TGTGCCAGCAGGGCGGGGGATTATACGCAGTATTTT. Its protein is CASRAGDYTQYF.

This clone was detected many times. The chain couples TRBV20-1 to TRBJ2-1; 11 bases agree with TRBD2. V gave up 3 bases and J gave up 5 bases; unmatched junction bases: 9. This CDR3 is 16 amino acids long. Germline assignment: CDR1 DFQATT and CDR2 SNEGSKA (reference sequence). CDR3 in amino acids: CSASRPSGRLDNEQFF. The CDR3 DNA sequence: TGCAGTGCTAGTCGGCCTAGCGGGAGGTTGGACAATGAGCAGTTCTTC.

A few counts support this clone. One junction end disagrees with the germline gene, perhaps due to a read error. The V call is TRBV28, the J call TRBJ2-3; D remains ambiguous. This CDR3 is 14 amino acids long. Germline-derived CDR1 and CDR2 are MDHEN and SYDVKM. CDR3 in DNA: TGTGCCAGAAGTTCCCGAATGGGAACAGATACGCAGTATTTT. Amino acids: CARSSRMGTDTQYF.